Sequencing of this T cell receptor beta chain was carried out in a study of T cell clonotyping in hematopoietic cell transplantation (dated by TCRdb to the early 2020s). About the investigation overall: A total of 130 to 150 blood samples were gathered in the study from roughly 40 consecutive transplant recipients along with their related donors. Patients were recruited between 2015 and January 2017 and followed until late 2020 or death.

In the case of this clone: Its antigen remains unidentified. Base quality data are lacking; no much larger clone is found one base away.

Its CDR3 holds 14 amino acids, cysteine through phenylalanine. The CDR3 DNA has 42 bases and is translated from base 1. V was cut back by 3 bases and J by 5 bases, leaving a gap of 14 bases between them. The germline V gene (reference sequence) provides CDR1 SGHNT and CDR2 YYREEE. Related transplant donors provided blood samples for TCR beta sequencing. Nuclei Lysis Solution was used to extract genomic DNA from fresh or cryopreserved unfractionated peripheral blood mononuclear cells. General study outcomes and caveats: A decrease in recipient TCR diversity was observed after transplant, and a progressive increase in pathologically expanded clonotypes was seen from day 30 to day 180. Broader TCR repertoire diversity after transplant was predicted by Inverse Simpson Index values from donors and from recipients before transplant. The sample size was limited and the cells went unsorted, which meant the CD4 and CD8 repertoire contributions could not be told apart. Recipient repertoires showed only a small fraction of overlap with donor repertoires, and over 97% appeared de novo at the given depth.

The immunoSEQ assay, a bias-controlled multiplex PCR using V- and J-specific primers, was used to amplify TCR beta CDR3 regions from genomic DNA. In a second PCR step, the CDR3 amplicons were tagged with a proprietary barcode plus Illumina adapter sequences. An Illumina MiSeq instrument was used for sequencing of the CDR3 libraries. For the original study's pipeline: Export and quality control were handled in immunoSEQ Analyzer 3.0, while downstream analyses relied on R Bioconductor and Immunarch. Only productive rearrangements in the normalized downsampled data set were used to calculate repertoire metrics. Pathologically expanded clonotypes were defined as those larger than 5 templates in the normalized cohort. The Inverse Simpson Index served as the measure of repertoire diversity. CMV-specificity analyses were carried out on the non-normalized data set to capture all clonotypes. This is the immuneACCESS table as TCRdb keeps it, with only in-frame sequences that have V and J called. A part of the clones is gone; compared with another copy, unresolved V genes explain less than half, and the rest is unexplained. D and trimming were read from the DNA, whereas the V and J calls and clone size are those reported in that table. Recorded for this sample are some 40,000 clones; roughly 92% of them occurred a single time. The ten largest clones take up over 0.65% of the sample.

Sequencing was carried out using peripheral blood mononuclear cells. The V and J genes are TRBV5-4 and TRBJ2-5; confidence is insufficient to name the D gene. The clonotype comes from a woman between 50 and 59 years old in good health. Some clones in this sample may be carry-over from other donors' samples. The DNA sequence reads TGTGCCAGCAGCTCACGGACGCAGTCCGAGACCCAGTACTTC. This encodes CASSSRTQSETQYF.